The entry below gives a single T cell receptor (beta chain) sequence along with its context. Germline values: CDR1 SGHAT, CDR2 FQNNGV. The V gene lost 5 bases and the J gene lost 5 bases, with 12 bases spanning the gap. The CDR3 totals 14 residues. Assay: immunoSEQ multiplex PCR; the TCRdb copy retains only in-frame clones and omits some. The sample carries more than 150,000 clones, almost 95% recorded once. This sample is drawn from a study of T cell responses to AZD1222 COVID-19 vaccine. Sequenced here: peripheral blood, sampled on day 0 of AZD1222 vaccination. The gene calls are TRBV11-2 and TRBJ2-2; the D is unclear. This TCR came from an adult in good health. In nucleotides, the CDR3 is TGTGCCAGCAGCCCAGTAGGCCGGACCGGGGAGCTGTTTTTT. This gives the protein CASSPVGRTGELFF.